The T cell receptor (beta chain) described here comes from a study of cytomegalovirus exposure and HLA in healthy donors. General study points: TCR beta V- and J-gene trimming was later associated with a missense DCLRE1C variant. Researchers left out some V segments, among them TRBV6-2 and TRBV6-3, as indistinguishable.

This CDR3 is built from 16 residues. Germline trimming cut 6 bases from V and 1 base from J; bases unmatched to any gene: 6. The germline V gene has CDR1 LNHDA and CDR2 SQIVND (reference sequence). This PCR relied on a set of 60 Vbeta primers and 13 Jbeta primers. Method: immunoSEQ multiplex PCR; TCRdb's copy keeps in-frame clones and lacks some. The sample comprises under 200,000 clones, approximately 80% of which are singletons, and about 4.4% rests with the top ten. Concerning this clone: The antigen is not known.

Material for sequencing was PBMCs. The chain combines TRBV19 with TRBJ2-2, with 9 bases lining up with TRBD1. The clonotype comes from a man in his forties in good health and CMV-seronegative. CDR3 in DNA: TGTGCCAGTAGAGGGACAGGGACGATGAACACCGGGGAGCTGTTTTTT. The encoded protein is CASRGTGTMNTGELFF.